One and the same sample provided the 31 T cell receptor beta chains below, sequenced in a study of shared clonotypes between healthy human individuals. Libraries were prepared by immunoSEQ multiplex PCR; TCRdb keeps only in-frame clonotypes and omits some of them. This sample has about 1.4 million clones, with approximately 96% found just once. The material sequenced was naive CD4+ T cells sorted from blood. The subset: CD45RA+ positively selected. Every receptor here comes from a man aged 25 to 40 in good health.

Remarks on this clone: The sample contains more than one DNA sequence encoding this CDR3. The chain uses TRBV29-1 and TRBJ2-1, with TRBD1 matching 7 bases. Per the germline V gene, CDR1 is SQVTM and CDR2 is ANQGSEA. The V segment lost 5 bases and the J segment 1 base; nucleotides outside the gene matches: 5. CDR3 length: 14 residues. In DNA, the CDR3 is TGCAGCGTTCCCGACAGGGTGTCCTACAATGAGCAGTTCTTC. Translation gives CSVPDRVSYNEQFF.

The V call is TRBV18, the J call TRBJ1-4; D ambiguous. Per germline, CDR1 KGHSH and CDR2 LQKENI. The CDR3 runs 15 residues. V shed 0 bases and J shed 7 bases, with 12 bases lying between them. The CDR3 sequence: CASSPPLGGSEKLFF. DNA of the CDR3: TGTGCCAGCTCACCACCGCTGGGTGGGAGTGAAAAACTGTTTTTT. Using reference TRBV18 and TRBJ1-4 for the parts outside the CDR3, the full variable domain is NAGVMQNPRHLVRRRGQEARLRCSPMKGHSHVYWYRQLPEEGLKFMVYLQKENIIDESGMPKERFSAEFPKEGPSILRIQQVVRGDSAAYFCASSPPLGGSEKLFFGSGTQLSVL.

The rearrangement uses TRBV28 and TRBJ2-2; D is unclear. Germline V CDR1 and CDR2: MDHEN, SYDVKM. The CDR3 consists of 12 residues. V dropped 4 bases and J dropped 6 bases, with 6 bases sitting between them. CDR3 sequence: CASSYLAGELFF. CDR3 bases: TGTGCCAGCAGTTACCTCGCCGGGGAGCTGTTTTTT.

The chain recombines TRBV29-1 with TRBJ1-1; TRBD1 aligns across 7 bases. V lost 4 bases to trimming and J lost 3 bases; unmatched junction nucleotides: 8. Germline V gene data show CDR1 as SQVTM and CDR2 as ANQGSEA. This CDR3 comprises 14 residues. The CDR3 here is CSVVRGGWDTEAFF. The CDR3 bases are TGCAGCGTTGTTAGAGGGGGCTGGGACACTGAAGCTTTCTTT.

The chain joins TRBV28 to TRBJ2-1; 7 bases fit TRBD1. The V and J ends lost 5 bases and 13 bases, in that order; junction bases with no gene match: 8. Per the germline V gene, CDR1 is MDHEN and CDR2 is SYDVKM. The CDR3 is made up of 12 amino acids. CDR3 sequence: CASSPTGLKQFF. CDR3 coding DNA: TGTGCCAGCAGTCCGACAGGGTTGAAACAGTTCTTC.

This chain links TRBV11-1 with TRBJ1-3, with D possibly matching TRBD1 (6 bases). There are 14 residues in the CDR3. Trimming stripped 6 bases from V and 3 bases from J, with 12 bases between. Germline values: CDR1 SGHAT, CDR2 FQDESV (reference sequence). The CDR3 reads CASSDRSLGNTIYF. CDR3 DNA: TGTGCCAGCAGTGACAGGAGCCTTGGAAACACCATATATTTT.

The genes are TRBV5-1 and TRBJ2-2, with TRBD1 identical over 9 bases. Germline V gene sequence: CDR1 SGHRS, CDR2 YFSETQ. The CDR3 has 17 residues. With V trimmed by 5 bases and J by 5 bases, 13 bases remained unmatched. Written as DNA, the CDR3 is TGCGCCAGCAGTCGAAAAACCGGGACAGGGAGAACCGGGGAGCTGTTTTTT. Translation: CASSRKTGTGRTGELFF.

The chain employs TRBV5-1 and TRBJ1-1, with D uncertain. There are 14 residues in the CDR3. The germline CDR1 and CDR2 sequences are SGHRS and YFSETQ. The V and J ends lost 4 bases and 4 bases respectively, with 14 bases between them. This CDR3 is CASSRGTASTEAFF. As DNA, the CDR3 is TGCGCCAGCAGCCGCGGAACAGCGAGCACTGAAGCTTTCTTT.

J is TRBJ2-1 and V is TRBV5-1, with D unresolved. V lost 0 bases, J lost 10 bases, and 8 bases lay in between. The germline V gene encodes CDR1 SGHRS and CDR2 YFSETQ. The CDR3 consists of 12 residues. In DNA, the CDR3 is TGCGCCAGCAGCTTGGACAGAAGGGAGCAGTTCTTC. It is translated as CASSLDRREQFF.

The chain has TRBV18 and TRBJ1-5, with 8 nucleotides matching TRBD1. Germline lookup yields CDR1 KGHSH and CDR2 LQKENI. V lost 4 bases and J lost 5; bases outside the gene matches: 4. The CDR3 contains 14 residues. CDR3 coding DNA: TGTGCCAGCTCACAGGACAGGGCTTATCAGCCCCAGCATTTT. Translation: CASSQDRAYQPQHF.

This chain connects TRBV28 to TRBJ2-1, with 8 bases matching TRBD2. J lost 3 bases, V lost 3 bases, and 4 bases had no gene match. CDR1 is MDHEN, CDR2 SYDVKM, per germline. The CDR3 totals 15 residues. CDR3 loop: CASSLSSGVYNEQFF. The CDR3 bases are TGTGCCAGCAGTTTGAGTAGCGGGGTCTACAATGAGCAGTTCTTC.

This rearrangement joins TRBV6-5 to TRBJ1-5, with D possibly TRBD1 on 6 matching bases. Germline CDR1 and CDR2: MNHEY and SVGAGI. V gave up 4 bases and J gave up 1 base, with 11 bases separating them. The CDR3 length is 15 residues. In DNA form, the CDR3 reads TGTGCCAGCAGTTTGTTCAGGGGCAGCAATCAGCCCCAGCATTTT. Protein product: CASSLFRGSNQPQHF.

This sequence joins TRBV7-8 and TRBJ2-3; tentatively, D is TRBD2 (5 bases). Trimming left V 1 base short and J 0 bases short, with 11 bases between. The germline V gene encodes CDR1 SGHVS and CDR2 FQNEAQ. The CDR3 length is 16 residues. In DNA form, the CDR3 reads TGTGCCAGCAGCTTAGGGCGGGTGACTAGCACAGATACGCAGTATTTT. This codes for CASSLGRVTSTDTQYF.

The chain recombines TRBV2 with TRBJ2-7, with D maybe TRBD2 (5 bases). CDR1 is SNHLY, CDR2 FYNNEI, per germline. V was trimmed by 0 bases and J by 2 bases, leaving 11 bases between them. CDR3 length: 15 residues. Written as DNA, the CDR3 is TGTGCCAGCAGTGAAGCAGGAGGAGGAGCCTACGAGCAGTACTTC. Translated: CASSEAGGGAYEQYF. The full variable domain, with the rest looked up from reference TRBV2 and TRBJ2-7, is EPEVTQTPSHQVTQMGQEVILRCVPISNHLYFYWYRQILGQKVEFLVSFYNNEISEKSEIFDDQFSVERPDGSNFTLKIRSTKLEDSAMYFCASSEAGGGAYEQYFGPGTRLTVT.

The table lists this clone with a count of one. The chain couples TRBV30 to TRBJ2-4; the D gene is possibly TRBD1 (7 bases). This CDR3 has 15 amino acids. Germline V gene sequence: CDR1 GTSNPN, CDR2 SVGIG (reference sequence). Between the trimmed V and J ends, which lost 0 bases and 3 bases, there was a span of 12 bases. This chain's CDR3 is CAWSVGTAGKNIQYF. The CDR3 region has the DNA TGTGCCTGGAGTGTGGGGACAGCGGGCAAAAACATTCAGTACTTC. The variable domain in full, with the rest retrieved from reference TRBV30 and TRBJ2-4, is SQTIHQWPATLVQPVGSPLSLECTVEGTSNPNLYWYRQAAGRGLQLLFYSVGIGQISSEVPQNLSASRPQDRQFILSSKKLLLSDSGFYLCAWSVGTAGKNIQYFGAGTRLSVL.

The chain is built from TRBV25-1 and TRBJ2-1; D gene uncertain. The CDR3 runs 10 residues. Between the trimmed V and J ends, which lost 5 bases and 9 bases, there was a span of 5 bases. Per germline, CDR1 MGHDK and CDR2 SYGVNS. The CDR3 protein is CASSHGEQFF. The CDR3 bases are TGTGCCAGCAGTCACGGTGAGCAGTTCTTC.

The rearrangement joins TRBV5-1 to TRBJ1-1; TRBD1 matches 8 bases. The CDR3 extends over 15 amino acids. Germline lookup yields CDR1 SGHRS and CDR2 YFSETQ. Trimming took 3 bases from V and 5 from J; bases not matched to a gene: 9. Here the CDR3 reads CASSSLRTGRTEAFF. The CDR3 DNA reads as TGCGCCAGCAGCTCCCTTCGGACAGGGAGGACTGAAGCTTTCTTT.

This chain connects TRBV25-1 to TRBJ2-7; TRBD2 matches at 9 bases. CDR3 length: 16 amino acids. V was clipped by 5 bases and J by 2 bases; unmatched bases: 10. From germline, CDR1 is MGHDK and CDR2 SYGVNS. The CDR3 nucleotides read TGTGCCAGCAGTTCGCGTAGCGGGAGCGCCACCTACGAGCAGTACTTC. Protein product: CASSSRSGSATYEQYF.

The V and J genes are TRBV18 and TRBJ2-7; TRBD2 is a possible D gene (6 bases). The CDR3 is 17 residues long. Looked up from germline, CDR1 is KGHSH and CDR2 is LQKENI. With 5 bases removed from V and 2 bases from J, the gap between germline ends came to 22 bases. DNA for the CDR3: TGTGCCAGCTCATCTTTACGAGGAGGGTCTCCGACCTACGAGCAGTACTTC. It encodes CASSSLRGGSPTYEQYF.

V usage is TRBV2 and J usage is TRBJ1-2, with 7 bases fitting TRBD1. V lost 4 bases, J lost 0 bases, and 2 bases stayed unmatched. CDR1 and CDR2 (germline): SNHLY, FYNNEI. The CDR3 is 14 residues long. The CDR3 region has the DNA TGTGCCAGCAGTGTCGGGACAGCTAACTATGGCTACACCTTC. Residues: CASSVGTANYGYTF.

J is TRBJ2-7 and V is TRBV6-5; TRBD2 aligns across 8 bases. J was trimmed by 4 bases and V by 6 bases; bases with no gene match: 11. The CDR3 is 15 amino acids. Per the germline V gene, CDR1 is MNHEY and CDR2 is SVGAGI. CDR3 region: CASRRAVTSGYEQYF. The CDR3 DNA reads as TGTGCCAGCAGAAGGGCGGTCACTAGCGGATACGAGCAGTACTTC.

To note about this clone: This specimen includes other DNA sequences encoding the same CDR3. J is TRBJ2-3 and V is TRBV7-2; D not resolved. Germline-derived CDR1 and CDR2 are SGHTA and FQGNSA. The CDR3 spans 14 residues. V lost 1 base to trimming and J lost 4 bases, with 9 bases between them. In DNA, the CDR3 is TGTGCCAGCAGCTTAGATCGGGCCGCAGATACGCAGTATTTT. Translated: CASSLDRAADTQYF.

This clone appeared once. The genes are TRBV5-1 and TRBJ2-2, with 12 nucleotides matching TRBD2. Trimming cost V 1 base and J 6 bases; bases outside gene matches: 7. CDR1 and CDR2 (germline): SGHRS, YFSETQ. The CDR3 has 17 amino acids. The CDR3 region is CASSLSLAGGPSGELFF. The CDR3 nucleotides are TGCGCCAGCAGCTTGTCTCTAGCGGGAGGGCCTTCCGGGGAGCTGTTTTTT.

J is TRBJ1-2 and V is TRBV27; 7 bases fit TRBD1. CDR1 MNHEY and CDR2 SMNVEV come from the germline V gene (reference sequence). The CDR3 totals 14 residues. Trimming at V came to 6 bases and at J to 7 bases, leaving 11 bases not matched to a gene. CDR3 coding DNA: TGTGCCAGCAGCAGACAGGGATGGGATACTGGCTACACCTTC. Translating it yields CASSRQGWDTGYTF.

This clone was picked up one time. CDR3 bases: TGTGCCAGCAGCCCGGGTGGGCGGGAGAGGGAGACCCAGTACTTC. This encodes CASSPGGRERETQYF. V is TRBV5-4 and J is TRBJ2-5; 7 bases align to TRBD2. CDR1 and CDR2 (germline): SGHNT, YYREEE (reference sequence). This CDR3 comprises 15 residues. The ends lost 4 bases at V and 5 bases at J; junction bases unmatched: 11.

This chain joins TRBV7-2 and TRBJ2-1; TRBD2 matches at 13 bases. Looked up from germline, CDR1 is SGHTA and CDR2 is FQGNSA. The CDR3 totals 15 residues. Trimming at V came to 4 bases and at J to 9 bases, leaving 6 bases not matched to a gene. The CDR3: CASSSPRLAGGEQFF. The CDR3 coding sequence is TGTGCCAGCAGCTCCCCTCGACTAGCGGGAGGTGAGCAGTTCTTC.

This chain uses TRBV5-1 with TRBJ2-5, with D possibly being TRBD2 (8 bases). TRBJ2-7 matches the DNA end more closely, so the J call is doubtful. CDR1 is SGHRS, CDR2 YFSETQ, per germline. This CDR3 is built from 16 residues. Here the CDR3 reads CASSREGAPNSYEQYF. For the CDR3, the DNA is TGCGCCAGCAGCCGGGAGGGGGCTCCTAACTCCTACGAGCAGTACTTC.

The rearrangement links TRBV5-1 to TRBJ2-1; 9 bases are a match to TRBD1. This CDR3 is built from 15 residues. The germline V gene encodes CDR1 SGHRS and CDR2 YFSETQ. J gave up 7 bases and V 2 bases, and 7 bases lay outside the gene matches. In nucleotides, the CDR3 is TGCGCCAGCAGCTTTAGGGACAGGGTCTCGAATGAGCAGTTCTTC. Its protein product is CASSFRDRVSNEQFF.

This chain links TRBV4-3 with TRBJ2-1, with TRBD2 identical over 8 bases. The CDR3 consists of 19 residues. CDR1 LGHNA and CDR2 YSLEER come from the germline V gene. V dropped 0 bases and J dropped 8; count of bases not matched to a gene: 18. CDR3 in DNA: TGCGCCAGCAGCCAAGATTCCCTGGGACTAAGCGGGAGATTCGATGAGCAGTTCTTC. Its translation: CASSQDSLGLSGRFDEQFF.

This clone was picked up a small number of times. The rearrangement joins TRBV28 to TRBJ1-5; tentatively, D is TRBD1 (6 bases). From germline, CDR1 is MDHEN and CDR2 SYDVKM. This CDR3 contains 13 residues. The ends were cut back, 7 bases at V and 7 bases at J, with 14 bases in the middle. The CDR3 loop reads CASIEQQGQPQHF. The DNA of the CDR3 is TGTGCCAGCATCGAACAACAGGGACAGCCCCAGCATTTT.

The chain couples TRBV5-1 to TRBJ2-7; TRBD1 or TRBD2 may be the D gene (5 bases each). The CDR3 is 16 amino acids. V lost 0 bases and J lost 0, with 13 bases in between. Germline assignment: CDR1 SGHRS and CDR2 YFSETQ. The CDR3 spells CASSLGGLGPSYEQYF. The CDR3 bases are TGCGCCAGCAGCTTGGGAGGGCTGGGACCCTCCTACGAGCAGTACTTC.